The clone carrying this TCR beta chain was counted between two and nine times. Antigen unknown. The data belong to a study of blood T cells in healthy people across ages. Study-level findings and limits: A roughly linear fall in TCR beta diversity per million T cells was seen with increasing age.

A second PCR, run for about 7 to 11 cycles, used a sample-barcoded 5' primer plus a J-beta primer mix. TCRdb redid the calling of the 5' RACE reads with MiXCR, one entry per CDR3 protein. The data contain around 1,000,000 distinct CDR3 sequences, more than 30% of them seen just once; the ten biggest clones take up roughly 14%. Peripheral blood was drawn, 7.5 to 10 milliliters per donor. Extraction yielded at least 6 micrograms of total RNA per sample. The sample consisted of blood. This TCR was sampled from a man younger than 30 in good health.

CDR3 amino acids: CASSQGVGGGAFTDTQYF. CDR3 nucleotide sequence: TGTGCCAGCAGCCAAGGGGTAGGCGGGGGGGCTTTCACAGATACGCAGTATTTT. The genes are TRBV4-2 and TRBJ2-3, with 9 bases matching TRBD2. CDR3 length: 18 amino acids. V shed 1 base and J 2 bases; nucleotides not matched to a gene: 10. Germline V gene sequence: CDR1 LGHNA, CDR2 YNFKEQ.